This TCR beta chain emerged from a study of human T cells and chemical hapten exposure. In its sample, this clonotype was seen many times. The CDR3 consists of 16 residues. With V trimmed by 5 bases and J by 2 bases, 8 bases remained unmatched. The sample's time point: pre-sensitization, week 0. Documented treatment: therapeutic diphenylcyclopropenone sensitization with weekly scalp DPC. Unfractionated whole blood was the source of the extracted total RNA. TCRdb ran MiXCR on the RACE reads and lists one entry per CDR3 protein. The table shows 95,000 to 150,000 distinct CDR3 sequences, with roughly 14% occurring only once.

The J gene is TRBJ1-5, the V gene TRBV12-3 or TRBV12-4, with 8 bases fitting TRBD1. The sample consisted of whole blood, taken in connection with sensitization to the hapten diphenylcyclopropenone (DPC). This TCR was sampled from a woman younger than 35 with alopecia areata. Some clones in this sample may be carry-over from other donors' samples. Here the CDR3 reads CASSPTGARGNQPQHF. The DNA for the CDR3 is TGTGCCAGCAGTCCGACAGGGGCCCGGGGCAATCAGCCCCAGCATTTT.